This entry lists 6 T cell receptor beta chains sequenced from one sample in a study of CD8 T cells in ankylosing spondylitis. MiXCR was run by TCRdb on the 5' RACE reads, yielding one entry per CDR3 protein. The table records about 240,000 distinct CDR3 sequences, 8% to 9.5% of them present only once. Sequenced sample: blood, either unsorted or a sorted T cell fraction (not recorded which). All receptors derive from a male donor with ankylosing spondylitis or in good health (not recorded which).

In its sample, this clonotype was seen many times. CDR3 residues: CASRRPTMEKLFF. Here the CDR3 DNA reads TGCGCCAGTCGAAGACCGACTATGGAAAAACTGTTTTTT. The gene calls are TRBV5-1 and TRBJ1-4; D not certain. Germline CDR1 SGHRS, CDR2 YFSETQ. The CDR3 runs to 13 residues. Trimming cost V 8 bases and J 8 bases, with 16 bases left between them.

The V call is TRBV5-5, the J call TRBJ2-1, with D perhaps assigned TRBD1 or TRBD2 (5 bases each). Germline V lookup: CDR1 SGHKS, CDR2 YYEKEE (reference sequence). Trimming shortened V by 4 bases and J by 0 bases, and 17 bases separated the two germline ends. The CDR3 loop spans 17 amino acids. This CDR3 reads CASSNRYEGFSYNEQFF. The CDR3 DNA sequence: TGTGCCAGCAGCAACCGCTACGAGGGGTTCTCCTACAATGAGCAGTTCTTC.

At least ten counts were recorded for this clonotype. The chain has TRBV5-6 and TRBJ1-1; no firm D call. CDR1 is SGHDT, CDR2 YYEEEE, per germline. This CDR3 comprises 13 residues. V was clipped by 2 bases and J by 6 bases, with 11 bases between them. CDR3 sequence: CASSFAGNPEAFF. The CDR3 DNA follows: TGTGCCAGCAGCTTTGCGGGGAATCCTGAAGCTTTCTTT.

This clonotype was counted ten times or more. The V and J genes are TRBV12-3 or TRBV12-4 and TRBJ2-2, with 8 nucleotides matching TRBD1. The CDR3 sequence is 15 residues long. V lost 3 bases to trimming and J lost 6 bases; unmatched junction nucleotides: 6. The CDR3 spells CASSLAGGGSGELFF. The CDR3 DNA follows: TGTGCCAGCAGTTTGGCAGGGGGCGGATCCGGGGAGCTGTTTTTT.

This clonotype has ten or more counts. This chain uses TRBV20-1 with TRBJ1-5; no firm D call. CDR1 DFQATT and CDR2 SNEGSKA come from the germline V gene (reference sequence). The V end was cut by 6 bases, the J end by 3 bases, with 12 bases between. This CDR3 spans 13 amino acids. CDR3 coding DNA: TGCAGTGCCCTTGTAGGGCCCAATCAGCCCCAGCATTTT. It codes for CSALVGPNQPQHF.

This clonotype was recorded at least ten times. The genes are TRBV4-3 and TRBJ1-1; D is unresolved. V gave up 5 bases and J gave up 8 bases, with 18 bases separating them. CDR1 is LGHNA, CDR2 YSLEER, per germline. This CDR3 contains 14 residues. CDR3 sequence (DNA): TGCGCCAGCAGCGCATCACGGGGAGGGCTAGAAGCTTTCTTT. Translation gives CASSASRGGLEAFF.